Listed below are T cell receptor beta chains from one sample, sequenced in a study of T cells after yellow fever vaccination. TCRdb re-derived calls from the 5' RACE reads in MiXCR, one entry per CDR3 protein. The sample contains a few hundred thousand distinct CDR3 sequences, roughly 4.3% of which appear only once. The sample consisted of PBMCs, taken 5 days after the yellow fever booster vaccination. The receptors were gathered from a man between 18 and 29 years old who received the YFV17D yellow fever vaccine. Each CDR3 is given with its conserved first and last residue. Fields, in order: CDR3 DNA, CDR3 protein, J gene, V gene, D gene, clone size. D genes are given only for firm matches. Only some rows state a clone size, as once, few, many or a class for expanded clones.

TGTGCCAGCAGCCGCCTAGGGGTTGGGGAAAAACTGTTTTTT | CASSRLGVGEKLFF | TRBJ1-4 | TRBV7-9 | NA | many
TGCGCCAGCAGCCAACTTCCGGGGACAGATTACAATGAGCAGTTCTTC | CASSQLPGTDYNEQFF | TRBJ2-1 | TRBV4-1 | TRBD1 | NA
TGTGCCAGCAGCTGGACGGGACAGGGGTTGGAGACCCAGTACTTC | CASSWTGQGLETQYF | TRBJ2-5 | TRBV7-9 | TRBD1 | few
TGTGCCAGCAGTTACTCGGTGAGAAGCGGTTCCTACAATGAGCAGTTCTTC | CASSYSVRSGSYNEQFF | TRBJ2-1 | TRBV6-2/TRBV6-3 | NA | many
TGTGCCAGCAGCGACCGGGCGAACACTGAAGCTTTCTTT | CASSDRANTEAFF | TRBJ1-1 | TRBV7-2 | NA | few
TGCGCCAGCAGCCCCTCTTATGATGAGCAGTTATTC | CASSPSYDEQLF | TRBJ2-1 | TRBV5-1 | NA | few
TGCGCCAGCAGCCAGACTTACTTGACGGGTCAAGAGACCCAGTACTTC | CASSQTYLTGQETQYF | TRBJ2-5 | TRBV4-1 | NA | few
TGTGCCACCAGATTCTCCCGGCGGGAGACCCAGTACTTC | CATRFSRRETQYF | TRBJ2-5 | TRBV15 | NA | few
TGTGCCAGCAGCTTAGTAGGCCAGAAGAACACTGAAGCTTTCTTT | CASSLVGQKNTEAFF | TRBJ1-1 | TRBV7-9 | NA | few
TGTGCCAGCAGCCTATACAGTGATTTCTATGGCTACACCTTC | CASSLYSDFYGYTF | TRBJ1-2 | TRBV14 | NA | few
TGTGCCAGCAGCTCATCCGGACAGAGAAATGAAAAACTGTTTTTT | CASSSSGQRNEKLFF | TRBJ1-4 | TRBV5-5 | NA | few
TGTGCCAGCAGCGTAGGGGATGGGCTCACAGATACGCAGTATTTT | CASSVGDGLTDTQYF | TRBJ2-3 | TRBV9 | NA | NA
TGTGCCAGCAGCTGGGGGGTCGGCGAGCAGTACTTC | CASSWGVGEQYF | TRBJ2-7 | TRBV5-5 | NA | few
TGTGCCAGCAGCTTCCTACAGGGAGCCCGCACCGGGGAGCTGTTTTTT | CASSFLQGARTGELFF | TRBJ2-2 | TRBV7-2 | NA | many
TGTGCCACCCTCCGGGGGCCCCAAGAGACCCAGTACTTC | CATLRGPQETQYF | TRBJ2-5 | TRBV7-8 | NA | many
TGCAGTGCTATACCCCGGGATCCGGGGCACCAAGAGACCCAGTACTTC | CSAIPRDPGHQETQYF | TRBJ2-5 | TRBV20-1 | NA | many
TGCAGTGCTCCCGACAGGGCGGGGGGAGATACGCAGTATTTT | CSAPDRAGGDTQYF | TRBJ2-3 | TRBV20-1 | NA | many
TGTGCCAGCAGTTATCGGCGGGGGATGAACACCGGGGAGCTGTTTTTT | CASSYRRGMNTGELFF | TRBJ2-2 | TRBV6-2/TRBV6-3 | TRBD2 | few
TGCAGTGCTAGACCAGGACCGACGAACACTGAAGCTTTCTTT | CSARPGPTNTEAFF | TRBJ1-1 | TRBV20-1 | NA | NA
TGTGCCAGCAGCTATTCGAACCGGGGGACCCAGTACTTC | CASSYSNRGTQYF | TRBJ2-5 | TRBV14 | NA | NA
TGTGCCAGCAGTTTAATTCCGGACATGAACACTGAAGCTTTCTTT | CASSLIPDMNTEAFF | TRBJ1-1 | TRBV27 | NA | NA
TGCGCCAGCAGCTCTCCGGGGATGGGGACAGGAGGGGCACAAGAGACCCAGTACTTC | CASSSPGMGTGGAQETQYF | TRBJ2-5 | TRBV5-1 | TRBD1 | many
TGCGCCAGCAGCCCTGGACAGGGTCCGAACGGGGAGCTGTTTTTT | CASSPGQGPNGELFF | TRBJ2-2 | TRBV4-1 | TRBD1 | NA
TGCGCCAGCAGCTCTGCTAGGGGTTCTCCCGAAGAGGCTTTCTTT | CASSSARGSPEEAFF | TRBJ1-1 | TRBV5-1 | NA | many
TGCAGCGTAGCCCTGGGGAACACTGAAGCTTTCTTT | CSVALGNTEAFF | TRBJ1-1 | TRBV29-1 | NA | NA
TGTGCCAGCACTAGCTCGACAGGATTCACTGAAGCTTTCTTT | CASTSSTGFTEAFF | TRBJ1-1 | TRBV12-3/TRBV12-4 | NA | many
TGCAGTGCGAGAGGGGGACTAGGGTATGAGACCCAGTACTTC | CSARGGLGYETQYF | TRBJ2-5 | TRBV20-1 | TRBD2 | few
TGTGCCAGCTCACCAGACGGGGGGGCGGAGACCCAGTACTTC | CASSPDGGAETQYF | TRBJ2-5 | TRBV18 | TRBD2 | few
TGCAGTGCATCACTCCGGGACCCAAATTCACCCCTCCACTTT | CSASLRDPNSPLHF | TRBJ1-6 | TRBV20-1 | NA | few
TGTGCCAGCAGACCACCCACGGGGCACGATGAGCAGTTCTTC | CASRPPTGHDEQFF | TRBJ2-1 | TRBV28 | NA | few
TGCAGTGCGGAGGGACAGGGGTATGGAAAACTGTTTTTT | CSAEGQGYGKLFF | TRBJ1-4 | TRBV20-1 | TRBD1 | NA
TGCGCCAGCAGCTTGGGGTTCGACGGGGTCACAGATACGCAGTATTTT | CASSLGFDGVTDTQYF | TRBJ2-3 | TRBV5-1 | NA | many
TGTGCCAGCAGCTTAAGGTATACTGAAGCTTTCTTT | CASSLRYTEAFF | TRBJ1-1 | TRBV14 | NA | NA
TGCGCCAGCAGCTTGGCCTGGACAGGCAACAATGAGCAGTTCTTC | CASSLAWTGNNEQFF | TRBJ2-1 | TRBV5-1 | TRBD1 | NA
TGTGCCAGCAGTCCCCCATGGTCTGGAAACACCATATATTTT | CASSPPWSGNTIYF | TRBJ1-3 | TRBV12-3/TRBV12-4 | NA | few
TGTGCCAGCAGTTCAGGACAGGGACGCTATGAGATCTTC | CASSSGQGRYEIF | TRBJ2-1 | TRBV6-5 | TRBD1 | NA